These T cell receptor beta chains were read from a single sample in a study of blood T cell repertoires in COVID-19. Method: immunoSEQ multiplex PCR; TCRdb's copy keeps in-frame clones and lacks some. The top ten clones hold roughly 0.8% of a sample with fewer than 300,000 clones, 88% of them seen once. The source material was peripheral blood. Source of these receptors: a woman younger than 45 with acute or convalescent COVID-19. Both conserved end residues are part of each CDR3. D genes are given only for firm matches. Some rows mark clone size as missing; the rest say once, few, many or name a class of expanded clone.

CDR3nt | CDR3aa | v_gene | abundance | j_gene | d_gene
TGTGCCAGCAGCCAAGATTTCTCAGACTACGAGCAGTACTTC | CASSQDFSDYEQYF | TRBV4-2 | - | TRBJ2-7 | -
TGTGCCAGTAGTATTTACGGACAGGGGGCCTACGAGCAGTACTTC | CASSIYGQGAYEQYF | TRBV19 | - | TRBJ2-7 | TRBD1
TGTGCCTGGAGGGTCCTAACGGGTGATAATTCACCCCTCCACTTT | CAWRVLTGDNSPLHF | TRBV30 | - | TRBJ1-6 | -
TGTGCCAGCAGTTACTCCCGGGACTTCGGAGACTATGGCTACACCTTC | CASSYSRDFGDYGYTF | TRBV6-2/TRBV6-3 | - | TRBJ1-2 | -
TGTGCCAGCTCACCTAGGACATCAACCTCTGGAAACACCATATATTTT | CASSPRTSTSGNTIYF | TRBV18 | - | TRBJ1-3 | -
TGCGCCAGCAGCTCCGGGACAGGGTTTAATGGGCTTCCAAATGAGCAGTTCTTC | CASSSGTGFNGLPNEQFF | TRBV5-1 | - | TRBJ2-1 | TRBD1
TGTGCCTGGACTGGTGTGTCTCCTACTAACTATGGCTACACCTTC | CAWTGVSPTNYGYTF | TRBV30 | - | TRBJ1-2 | -
TGTGCCAGCTCACCCTTGAACACTGAAGCTTTCTTT | CASSPLNTEAFF | TRBV18 | - | TRBJ1-1 | -
TGTGCCAGCAGTTCACCGGGGCAGCCCCAGCATTTT | CASSSPGQPQHF | TRBV27 | - | TRBJ1-5 | -
TGTGCCAGCAGTTTATTCTTAGGAGGTATGCACGAGCAGTACTTC | CASSLFLGGMHEQYF | TRBV27 | - | TRBJ2-7 | -
TGTGCCAGCAGCCCTCGGGACAGGGGAAGATACGAGCAGTACTTC | CASSPRDRGRYEQYF | TRBV7-9 | - | TRBJ2-7 | TRBD1
TGTGCCAGCAGTCTAACCGAAGGGACAGAGCAGTACTTC | CASSLTEGTEQYF | TRBV12-3/TRBV12-4 | once | TRBJ2-5 | TRBD1
TGCGCCAGCAGTGCCGAGGATTACGAGCAGTACTTC | CASSAEDYEQYF | TRBV10-1 | - | TRBJ2-7 | -
TGTGCCAGCAGCCCCCTACAGGTAAACAATGAGCAGTTCTTC | CASSPLQVNNEQFF | TRBV6-2/TRBV6-3 | - | TRBJ2-1 | -
TGTGCCAGCAGCGTCGCTAGCGGGAGGGCCACCGATACGCAGTATTTT | CASSVASGRATDTQYF | TRBV9 | - | TRBJ2-3 | TRBD2
TGCGCCAGCAGTGGAGGGACCTACAATGAGCAGTTCTTC | CASSGGTYNEQFF | TRBV5-1 | - | TRBJ2-1 | -
TGTGCCAGCAGTTGGACAGGGGCGGGCACTGAAGCTTTCTTT | CASSWTGAGTEAFF | TRBV6-5 | - | TRBJ1-1 | TRBD1
TGTGCCTGGAGTGTATCAGTCCGGGGGGCGTCAGCTTTCTTT | CAWSVSVRGASAFF | TRBV30 | - | TRBJ1-1 | -
TGTGCCAGCAGCCGGGGAGCCGGGTATGGCACAGATACGCAGTATTTT | CASSRGAGYGTDTQYF | TRBV3-1/TRBV3-2 | - | TRBJ2-3 | -
TGTGCCAGCTCACCAACAGGGGGCAGGAGGAACAATCAGCCCCAGCATTTT | CASSPTGGRRNNQPQHF | TRBV18 | once | TRBJ1-5 | TRBD1
TGTGCCATCAGTGCTAGCGGGAACACAGATACGCAGTATTTT | CAISASGNTDTQYF | TRBV10-3 | - | TRBJ2-3 | TRBD2
TGTGCCACCAGCAGAGGACGAACTAGCGGGGCCTACGAGCAGTACTTC | CATSRGRTSGAYEQYF | TRBV15 | - | TRBJ2-7 | TRBD2
TGTGCCAGCAGCGTCGGAGGGTGGATCCGGGATCGGGACACCGGGGAGCTGTTTTTT | CASSVGGWIRDRDTGELFF | TRBV9 | - | TRBJ2-2 | -
TGTGCCAGCAGTGCGGCTACCCCTAGCACAGATACGCAGTATTTT | CASSAATPSTDTQYF | TRBV27 | once | TRBJ2-3 | -
TGTGCCTGGAGTGCTCAGGGTAGCGGTCAGCCCCAGCATTTT | CAWSAQGSGQPQHF | TRBV30 | - | TRBJ1-5 | -
TGTGCTAGTGGTTTGGGCACGGGGCCCCAGCATTTT | CASGLGTGPQHF | TRBV12-5 | - | TRBJ1-5 | -
TGTGCCAGCAGTTATCAGACAGTCAACACTGAAGCTTTCTTT | CASSYQTVNTEAFF | TRBV6-5 | - | TRBJ1-1 | -
TGTGCCAGTAGTAGCGGGAGGGCTAACTGGGACAATGAGCAGTTCTTC | CASSSGRANWDNEQFF | TRBV19 | - | TRBJ2-1 | TRBD2
TGTGCCAGCAAGAGGGACAACTCCTACGAGCAGTACTTC | CASKRDNSYEQYF | TRBV25-1 | - | TRBJ2-7 | -
TGTGCCAGCAGCCCTAACACAGATACGCAGTATTTT | CASSPNTDTQYF | TRBV6-6 | - | TRBJ2-3 | -
TGTGCCAGCAGCTTAGTTTCCACAGGAGATCAGCCCCAGCATTTT | CASSLVSTGDQPQHF | TRBV7-2 | - | TRBJ1-5 | -
TGTGCTAGTGGCACCGGGACAGGACTGTTCAATCAGCCCCAGCATTTT | CASGTGTGLFNQPQHF | TRBV12-5 | - | TRBJ1-5 | TRBD1
TGTGCCAGCAGGGGACTGTCCTACAATGAGCAGTTCTTC | CASRGLSYNEQFF | TRBV2 | - | TRBJ2-1 | -
TGTGCCAGCAGCTCCGCAGGTCCCTACGAGCAGTACTTC | CASSSAGPYEQYF | TRBV7-9 | - | TRBJ2-7 | -
TGTGCCAGCAGTTACCCGACAGGGGCTATGGGTCCCCTCCACTTT | CASSYPTGAMGPLHF | TRBV6-2/TRBV6-3 | - | TRBJ1-6 | TRBD1